A selection of T cell receptor beta chains follows, all from one sample in a study of response to subunit inactivated influenza vaccine. TCRdb re-called the RT-PCR reads through MiXCR, storing one row per CDR3 protein. The sample has hundreds of thousands of distinct CDR3 sequences; 18% are singletons. Sequencing used PBMCs from blood, obtained 5 days after vaccination. The receptors come from a man aged 45-60 years who received an inactivated influenza vaccine. Both conserved end residues are part of each CDR3. Fields, in order: V gene, J gene, clone size, D gene, CDR3 protein, CDR3 DNA. A D gene is named only where the DNA matches it firmly. Only part of the rows carry a size: once, few, many, or a class if the clone is expanded.

V: TRBV27; J: TRBJ2-7; size: .; D: TRBD1; CDR3: CASSTDREPSYEQYF; DNA: TGTGCCAGCAGTACGGACAGGGAACCCTCCTACGAGCAGTACTTC
V: TRBV14; J: TRBJ2-1; size: .; D: .; CDR3: CASSQGRESYNEQFF; DNA: TGTGCCAGCAGCCAAGGACGGGAATCCTACAATGAGCAGTTCTTC
V: TRBV15; J: TRBJ2-1; size: once; D: .; CDR3: CATSTGTLRPYEQFF; DNA: TGTGCCACCAGCACCGGGACTCTTCGCCCCTATGAGCAGTTCTTC
V: TRBV11-2; J: TRBJ2-1; size: many; D: .; CDR3: CASSSKDRRWNNEQFF; DNA: TGTGCCAGCAGCTCCAAGGATCGGAGATGGAACAATGAGCAGTTCTTC
V: TRBV4-3; J: TRBJ2-1; size: .; D: .; CDR3: CASSQDFVGIGAVAYNEQFF; DNA: TGCGCCAGCAGCCAAGATTTCGTTGGGATAGGGGCTGTCGCCTACAATGAGCAGTTCTTC
V: TRBV3-1; J: TRBJ2-3; size: .; D: TRBD2; CDR3: CASSRTSYLTDTQYF; DNA: TGTGCCAGCAGCCGGACTAGCTACCTCACAGATACGCAGTATTTT
V: TRBV20-1; J: TRBJ2-1; size: .; D: .; CDR3: CSARFPRPLDEQFF; DNA: TGCAGTGCTAGATTCCCCCGCCCGCTGGATGAGCAGTTCTTC
V: TRBV13; J: TRBJ2-3; size: few; D: TRBD2; CDR3: CASSLVGRTGASGKATDTQYF; DNA: TGTGCCAGCAGCTTAGTAGGCCGGACTGGGGCTAGCGGGAAGGCGACAGATACGCAGTATTTT
V: TRBV7-2; J: TRBJ1-2; size: few; D: TRBD1; CDR3: CASTRAGGGNYGYTF; DNA: TGTGCCAGCACCCGGGCAGGGGGCGGGAACTATGGCTACACCTTC
V: TRBV6-2/TRBV6-3; J: TRBJ1-5; size: .; D: .; CDR3: CASSLRQFLAQHF; DNA: TGTGCCAGCAGTCTCCGACAGTTTTTGGCCCAGCATTTT
V: TRBV29-1; J: TRBJ2-1; size: many; D: .; CDR3: CSVAVGSYNEQFF; DNA: TGCAGCGTGGCTGTGGGCTCCTACAATGAGCAGTTCTTC
V: TRBV11-1; J: TRBJ2-1; size: few; D: .; CDR3: CASSLALASHNEQFF; DNA: TGTGCCAGCAGCTTAGCCTTAGCGTCCCACAATGAGCAGTTCTTC
V: TRBV2; J: TRBJ2-3; size: once; D: .; CDR3: CASSLRFSTDTQYF; DNA: TGTGCCAGCAGTTTACGATTCTCTACAGATACGCAGTATTTT
V: TRBV12-3/TRBV12-4; J: TRBJ1-1; size: many; D: .; CDR3: CASSLHTEAFF; DNA: TGTGCCAGCAGTCTCCACACTGAAGCTTTCTTT
V: TRBV6-1; J: TRBJ2-1; size: .; D: .; CDR3: CASSDQVGEQFF; DNA: TGTGCCAGCAGTGACCAGGTGGGTGAGCAGTTCTTC
V: TRBV12-3/TRBV12-4; J: TRBJ1-5; size: .; D: .; CDR3: CASSFSGSGNQPQHF; DNA: TGTGCCAGCAGTTTTTCAGGGTCGGGCAATCAGCCCCAGCATTTT
V: TRBV24-1; J: TRBJ2-1; size: .; D: TRBD2; CDR3: CATSVSGWYNEQFF; DNA: TGTGCCACCAGTGTTAGCGGGTGGTACAATGAGCAGTTCTTC
V: TRBV28; J: TRBJ2-1; size: .; D: TRBD2; CDR3: CASSAYSGRSDNEQFF; DNA: TGTGCCAGCAGTGCATATAGCGGGAGAAGCGACAATGAGCAGTTCTTC
V: TRBV12-3/TRBV12-4; J: TRBJ1-3; size: .; D: .; CDR3: CASRSHRAAGNTIYF; DNA: TGTGCCAGCAGATCCCATAGGGCTGCTGGAAACACCATATATTTT
V: TRBV20-1; J: TRBJ2-3; size: .; D: TRBD1; CDR3: CTTGGRDTQYF; DNA: TGCACCACAGGGGGCAGAGATACGCAGTATTTT
V: TRBV15; J: TRBJ2-1; size: .; D: .; CDR3: CATSKGTRFEQFF; DNA: TGTGCCACCAGCAAAGGGACCAGGTTTGAGCAGTTCTTC
V: TRBV20-1; J: TRBJ2-1; size: few; D: .; CDR3: CSARDRVGWDEQFF; DNA: TGCAGTGCTAGAGACAGGGTGGGTTGGGATGAGCAGTTCTTC
V: TRBV12-3/TRBV12-4; J: TRBJ2-2; size: many; D: .; CDR3: CASSLGGRTGELFF; DNA: TGTGCCAGCAGCCTCGGGGGTCGGACCGGGGAGCTGTTTTTT
V: TRBV20-1; J: TRBJ1-2; size: .; D: .; CDR3: CSATRGLDGYTF; DNA: TGCAGTGCTACCCGGGGGTTAGATGGCTACACCTTC
V: TRBV7-3; J: TRBJ2-7; size: .; D: .; CDR3: CASSLTAENEQYF; DNA: TGTGCCAGCAGCCTCACGGCGGAGAACGAGCAGTACTTC
V: TRBV10-3; J: TRBJ2-3; size: .; D: TRBD1; CDR3: CATSSDRPDTQYF; DNA: TGTGCCACCTCGTCGGACAGGCCAGATACGCAGTATTTT